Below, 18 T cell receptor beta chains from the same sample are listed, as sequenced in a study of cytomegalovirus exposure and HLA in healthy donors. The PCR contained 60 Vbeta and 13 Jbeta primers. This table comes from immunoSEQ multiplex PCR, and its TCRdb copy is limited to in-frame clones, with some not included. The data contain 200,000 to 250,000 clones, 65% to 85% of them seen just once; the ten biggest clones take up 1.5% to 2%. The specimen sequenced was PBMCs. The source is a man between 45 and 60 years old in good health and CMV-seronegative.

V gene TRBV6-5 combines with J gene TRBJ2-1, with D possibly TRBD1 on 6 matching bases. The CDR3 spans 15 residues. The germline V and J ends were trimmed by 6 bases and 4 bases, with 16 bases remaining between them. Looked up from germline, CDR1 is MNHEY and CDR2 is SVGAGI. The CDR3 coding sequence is TGTGCCAGCAGACGCGGCAGGGGAGAATACAATGAGCAGTTCTTC. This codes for CASRRGRGEYNEQFF.

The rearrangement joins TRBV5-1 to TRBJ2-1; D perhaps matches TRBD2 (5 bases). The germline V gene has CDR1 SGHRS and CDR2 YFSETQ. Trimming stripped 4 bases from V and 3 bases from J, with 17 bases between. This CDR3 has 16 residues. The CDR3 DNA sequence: TGCGCCAGCAGCCTACGCCTTGGACTTCGCTACAATGAGCAGTTCTTC. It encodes CASSLRLGLRYNEQFF.

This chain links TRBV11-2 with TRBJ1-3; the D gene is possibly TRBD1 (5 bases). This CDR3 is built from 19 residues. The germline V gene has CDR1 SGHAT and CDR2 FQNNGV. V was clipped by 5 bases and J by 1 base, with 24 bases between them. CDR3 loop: CASSDLRIRQGRSGNTIYF. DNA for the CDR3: TGTGCCAGCAGCGACCTTAGAATACGTCAGGGCCGGTCTGGAAACACCATATATTTT. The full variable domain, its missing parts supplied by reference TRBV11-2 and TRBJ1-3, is EAGVAQSPRYKIIEKRQSVAFWCNPISGHATLYWYQQILGQGPKLLIQFQNNGVVDDSQLPKDRFSAERLKGVDSTLKIQPAKLEDSAVYLCASSDLRIRQGRSGNTIYFGEGSWLTVV.

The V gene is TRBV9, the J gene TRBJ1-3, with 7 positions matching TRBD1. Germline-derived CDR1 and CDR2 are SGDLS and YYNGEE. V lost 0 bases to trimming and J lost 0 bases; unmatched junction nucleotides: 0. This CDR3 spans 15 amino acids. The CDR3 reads CASSVGTGSGNTIYF. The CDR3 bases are TGTGCCAGCAGCGTAGGGACAGGCTCTGGAAACACCATATATTTT.

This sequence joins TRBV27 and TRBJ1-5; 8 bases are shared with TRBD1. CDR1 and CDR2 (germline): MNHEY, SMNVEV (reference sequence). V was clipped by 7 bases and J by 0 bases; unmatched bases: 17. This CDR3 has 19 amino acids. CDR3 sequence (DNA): TGTGCCAGCACCCCGCCTGGGACAGGATTTCGGGATAGCAATCAGCCCCAGCATTTT. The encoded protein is CASTPPGTGFRDSNQPQHF.

The CDR3 sequence: CASSSRRENEKLFF. The DNA of the CDR3 is TGTGCCAGCAGCTCTAGACGGGAAAATGAAAAACTGTTTTTT. The chain has TRBV7-9 and TRBJ1-4; D remains unclear. This CDR3 comprises 14 residues. The V end lost 4 bases, the J end lost 5 bases, and 11 bases lay between the germline ends. Germline V lookup: CDR1 SEHNR, CDR2 FQNEAQ (reference sequence).

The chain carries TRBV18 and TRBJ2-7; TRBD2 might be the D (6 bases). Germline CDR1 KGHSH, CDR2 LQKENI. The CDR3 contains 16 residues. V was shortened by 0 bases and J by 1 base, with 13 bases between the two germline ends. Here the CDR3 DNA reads TGTGCCAGCTCACCACCCGGGCGGGATGGATCCTACGAGCAGTACTTC. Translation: CASSPPGRDGSYEQYF.

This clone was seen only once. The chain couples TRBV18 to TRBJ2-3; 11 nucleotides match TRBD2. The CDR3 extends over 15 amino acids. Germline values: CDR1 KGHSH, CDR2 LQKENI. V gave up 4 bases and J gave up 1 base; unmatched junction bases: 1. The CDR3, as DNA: TGTGCCAGCTCACAACTAGCGGGGGGCACAGATACGCAGTATTTT. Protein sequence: CASSQLAGGTDTQYF.

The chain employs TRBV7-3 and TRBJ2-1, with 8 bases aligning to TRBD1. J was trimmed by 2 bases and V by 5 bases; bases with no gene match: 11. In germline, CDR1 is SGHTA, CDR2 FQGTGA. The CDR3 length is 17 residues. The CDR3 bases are TGTGCCAGCAGCCCGACCCGACAGGGGCGGACCTACAATGAGCAGTTCTTC. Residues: CASSPTRQGRTYNEQFF.

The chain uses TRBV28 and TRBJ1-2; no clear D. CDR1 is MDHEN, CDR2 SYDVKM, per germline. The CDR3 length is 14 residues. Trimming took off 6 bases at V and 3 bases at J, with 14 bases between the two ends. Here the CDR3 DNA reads TGTGCCAGCAGGTGCCCGTGGGGAGACTATGGCTACACCTTC. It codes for CASRCPWGDYGYTF.

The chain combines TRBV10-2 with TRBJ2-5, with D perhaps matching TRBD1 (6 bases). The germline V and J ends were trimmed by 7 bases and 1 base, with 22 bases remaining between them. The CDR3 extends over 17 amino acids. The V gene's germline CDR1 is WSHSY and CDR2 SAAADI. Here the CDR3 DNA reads TGCGCCAGCACAGATTTTTCTAAGGGGGTCCTCCAAGAGACCCAGTACTTC. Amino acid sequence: CASTDFSKGVLQETQYF.

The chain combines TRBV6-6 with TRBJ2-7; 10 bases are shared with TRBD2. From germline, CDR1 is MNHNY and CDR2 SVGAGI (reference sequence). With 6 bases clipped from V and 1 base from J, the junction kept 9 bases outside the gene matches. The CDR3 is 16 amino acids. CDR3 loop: CASSYLGLAVSYEQYF. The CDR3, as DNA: TGTGCCAGCAGCTACCTTGGACTAGCGGTTTCCTACGAGCAGTACTTC.

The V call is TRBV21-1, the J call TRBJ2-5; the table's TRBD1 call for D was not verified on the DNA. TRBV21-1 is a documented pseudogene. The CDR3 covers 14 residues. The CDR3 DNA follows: TGTGCCAGCAGCAAAAAGGGGTCTCAAGAGACCCAGTACTTC. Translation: CASSKKGSQETQYF.

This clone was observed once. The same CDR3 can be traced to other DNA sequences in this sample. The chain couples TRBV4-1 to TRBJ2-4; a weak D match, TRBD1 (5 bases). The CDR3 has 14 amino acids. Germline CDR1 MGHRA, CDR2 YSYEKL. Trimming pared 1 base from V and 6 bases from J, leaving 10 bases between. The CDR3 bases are TGCGCCAGCAGCCAAGGACAGCTGGGAAACATTCAGTACTTC. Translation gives CASSQGQLGNIQYF.

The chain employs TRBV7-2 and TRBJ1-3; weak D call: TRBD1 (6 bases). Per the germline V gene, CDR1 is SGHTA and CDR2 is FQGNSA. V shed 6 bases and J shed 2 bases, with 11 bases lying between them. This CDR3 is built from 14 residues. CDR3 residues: CASSLTGTGNTIYF. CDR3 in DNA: TGTGCCAGCAGTTTAACAGGGACTGGAAACACCATATATTTT.

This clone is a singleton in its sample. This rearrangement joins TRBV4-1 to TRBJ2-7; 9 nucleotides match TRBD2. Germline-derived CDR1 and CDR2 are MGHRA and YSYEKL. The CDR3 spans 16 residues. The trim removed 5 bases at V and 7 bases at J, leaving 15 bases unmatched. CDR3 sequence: CASSGRGVAGVGEQYF. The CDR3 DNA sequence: TGCGCCAGCAGCGGCCGGGGAGTAGCGGGAGTGGGGGAGCAGTACTTC.

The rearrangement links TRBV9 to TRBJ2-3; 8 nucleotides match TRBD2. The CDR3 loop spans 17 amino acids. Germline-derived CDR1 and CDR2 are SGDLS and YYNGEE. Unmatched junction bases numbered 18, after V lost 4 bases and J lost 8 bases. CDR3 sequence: CASSPPRDGRASGTQYF. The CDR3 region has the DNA TGTGCCAGCAGCCCACCCCGGGACGGGAGGGCCAGTGGTACGCAGTATTTT.

In DNA, the CDR3 is TGTGCCAGCAGCTCCTTCAGCCGTGGGACAGGAAACAATGAGCAGTTCTTC. This sequence encodes CASSSFSRGTGNNEQFF. The chain is built from TRBV7-2 and TRBJ2-1; 8 bases fit TRBD1. J was trimmed by 5 bases and V by 4 bases; bases with no gene match: 13. The germline V gene encodes CDR1 SGHTA and CDR2 FQGNSA. This CDR3 is 17 amino acids long. The full variable domain, rest sourced from reference TRBV7-2 and TRBJ2-1, is GAGVSQSPSNKVTEKGKDVELRCDPISGHTALYWYRQSLGQGLEFLIYFQGNSAPDKSGLPSDRFSAERTGGSVSTLTIQRTQQEDSAVYLCASSSFSRGTGNNEQFFGPGTRLTVL.